The 31 T cell receptor beta chains listed next were all sequenced from one sample in a study of blood T cell repertoires in COVID-19 (TCRdb year 2020). The library was built by means of the immunoSEQ multiplex PCR assay. The table was pulled from immuneACCESS by TCRdb, which kept in-frame rearrangements only. Such tables lose some clones; where checked, under half of the loss comes from unresolved V genes, and the rest has no known cause. The sample includes about 310,000 clones, with 85% to 90% observed a single time. The ten biggest clones cover under 3.5% of the sample. Input material: peripheral blood. The receptor set was obtained from a woman aged 30 to 39 with COVID-19, enrolled during active disease.

V gene TRBV14 combines with J gene TRBJ2-1; D uncertain. Germline values: CDR1 SGHDN, CDR2 FVKESK. The V end lost 1 base, the J end lost 3 bases, and 7 bases lay between the germline ends. The CDR3 runs 14 residues. The CDR3 bases are TGTGCCAGCAGCCAAGGCAACTTCTACAATGAGCAGTTCTTC. It specifies CASSQGNFYNEQFF.

The chain carries TRBV28 and TRBJ1-2; D may be TRBD1 (6 bases). CDR3 length equals 14 residues. The V and J ends lost 1 base and 8 bases respectively, with 14 bases between them. Germline loops: CDR1 MDHEN, CDR2 SYDVKM. CDR3 region: CASSLSGEVGGYTF. DNA for the CDR3: TGTGCCAGCAGTTTATCAGGGGAAGTGGGGGGCTACACCTTC.

CDR3 sequence: CASSPWSIRPGTSGNTDTQYF. The CDR3 nucleotides are TGTGCCAGCAGCCCCTGGTCGATCCGCCCTGGGACTAGCGGGAACACAGATACGCAGTATTTT. The gene calls are TRBV27 and TRBJ2-3; 13 bases align to TRBD2. Germline trimming cut 6 bases from V and 2 bases from J; bases unmatched to any gene: 20. This CDR3 region has 21 residues. Germline CDR1 MNHEY, CDR2 SMNVEV (reference sequence).

The V gene is TRBV6-6, the J gene TRBJ1-1, with TRBD1 matching 8 bases. The trim removed 5 bases at V and 6 bases at J, leaving 5 bases unmatched. This CDR3 has 13 amino acids. Germline V gene lookup returns CDR1 MNHNY and CDR2 SVGAGI (reference sequence). CDR3 nucleotides: TGTGCCAGCAGTGGGACAGGTCGGTCTGAAGCTTTCTTT. Translated, it gives CASSGTGRSEAFF.

The chain is built from TRBV6-4 and TRBJ1-1; no reliable D call. The length of the CDR3 is 14 residues. The V and J ends lost 6 bases and 1 base respectively, with 12 bases between them. Per the germline V gene, CDR1 is MRHNA and CDR2 is SNTAGT. This chain's CDR3 is CASREGAGNTEAFF. As DNA, the CDR3 is TGTGCCAGCAGGGAGGGAGCGGGGAACACTGAAGCTTTCTTT.

This chain joins TRBV11-3 and TRBJ1-6; 8 nucleotides match TRBD1. Germline CDR1 reads SGHNT; CDR2 reads YENEEA. The trim removed 6 bases at V and 9 bases at J, leaving 7 bases unmatched. CDR3 length: 14 residues. DNA of the CDR3: TGTGCCAGCAGGATAGGACAGGGATTTTCACCCCTCCACTTT. Translated: CASRIGQGFSPLHF.

The V and J genes are TRBV14 and TRBJ1-1; 8 bases agree with TRBD1. Germline V gene lookup returns CDR1 SGHDN and CDR2 FVKESK. The J segment lost 4 bases and the V segment lost 3 bases, leaving 13 bases of the junction unmatched. The CDR3 loop spans 17 amino acids. CDR3 loop: CASSHPGQVRGSTEAFF. The CDR3 DNA follows: TGTGCCAGCAGCCACCCGGGACAGGTCCGGGGCAGCACTGAAGCTTTCTTT.

The genes are TRBV24-1 and TRBJ1-4; no definite D call. Trimming cost V 4 bases and J 7 bases, with 15 bases left between them. The CDR3 runs 15 residues. Looked up from germline, CDR1 is KGHDR and CDR2 is SFDVKD. The CDR3: CATSELGPDGEKLFF. The CDR3 nucleotides are TGTGCCACCAGTGAACTAGGCCCGGACGGTGAAAAACTGTTTTTT.

The chain has TRBV9 and TRBJ2-1; 7 nucleotides line up with TRBD2. The CDR3 has 16 amino acids. The V segment lost 2 bases and the J segment 0 bases; nucleotides outside the gene matches: 5. CDR1 and CDR2 from the germline V gene are SGDLS and YYNGEE. The CDR3 bases are TGTGCCAGCAGCGTGCAAGCGGGATACTCCTACAATGAGCAGTTCTTC. It encodes CASSVQAGYSYNEQFF.

The chain employs TRBV28 and TRBJ2-2, with a possible D match to TRBD2 (6 bases). CDR1 is MDHEN, CDR2 SYDVKM, per germline. This CDR3 is built from 17 residues. The ends were cut back, 2 bases at V and 6 bases at J, with 19 bases in the middle. The CDR3 DNA is TGTGCCAGCAGTTTAGGAGTGGGATTAGGAGGGGCCGGGGAGCTGTTTTTT. Its translation: CASSLGVGLGGAGELFF.

The V gene is TRBV11-3, the J gene TRBJ2-1; 12 nucleotides align to TRBD1. Germline assignment: CDR1 SGHNT and CDR2 YENEEA. This CDR3 is built from 14 residues. V lost 4 bases and J lost 9; bases outside the gene matches: 4. In nucleotides, the CDR3 is TGTGCCAGCAGCTGGGGACAGGGGGCTGGTGAGCAGTTCTTC. Its protein product is CASSWGQGAGEQFF.

The chain is built from TRBV19 and TRBJ2-1; 13 nucleotides align to TRBD2. Germline CDR1 LNHDA, CDR2 SQIVND (reference sequence). Trimming removed 11 bases from V and 1 base from J; junction bases left unmatched: 5. This CDR3 spans 15 amino acids. CDR3 DNA sequence: TGTGCCTCCTTGGGACTAGCGGGATCCTACAATGAGCAGTTCTTC. This gives the protein CASLGLAGSYNEQFF. Full variable domain (rest looked up from reference TRBV19 and TRBJ2-1): DGGITQSPKYLFRKEGQNVTLSCEQNLNHDAMYWYRQDPGQGLRLIYYSQIVNDFQKGDIAEGYSVSREKKESFPLTVTSAQKNPTAFYLCASLGLAGSYNEQFFGPGTRLTVL.

Here the CDR3 DNA reads TGTGCCAGCAGGGTACTAGCCCAGTCCTACAATGAGCAGTTCTTC. Translation: CASRVLAQSYNEQFF. This sequence joins TRBV27 and TRBJ2-1; a possible D gene is TRBD2 (6 bases). Germline lookup yields CDR1 MNHEY and CDR2 SMNVEV (reference sequence). This CDR3 is built from 15 residues. The V end was cut by 6 bases, the J end by 1 base, with 13 bases between.

This clone was detected once. CDR3 amino acids: CASSQDQSAAANYGYTF. As DNA, the CDR3 is TGTGCCAGCAGCCAAGATCAATCGGCGGCAGCTAACTATGGCTACACCTTC. The V and J genes are TRBV4-2 and TRBJ1-2; D call uncertain. CDR3 length equals 17 residues. The V end was cut by 0 bases, the J end by 0 bases, with 14 bases between. Germline V gene lookup returns CDR1 LGHNA and CDR2 YNFKEQ.

This sequence joins TRBV12-3 or TRBV12-4 and TRBJ2-7, with 7 bases that match TRBD2. The CDR3 consists of 13 residues. V was pared by 3 bases and J by 2 bases, with 1 base of the junction left unmatched. CDR3 in amino acids: CASSFGGAYEQYF. The CDR3 DNA reads TGTGCCAGCAGTTTTGGGGGGGCCTACGAGCAGTACTTC.

DNA of the CDR3: TGTGCCAGCTCATCACAGCCAACCGGGACACTTGAAGCTTTCTTT. Amino acids: CASSSQPTGTLEAFF. This rearrangement joins TRBV18 to TRBJ1-1; TRBD1 might be the D (6 bases). From germline, CDR1 is KGHSH and CDR2 LQKENI. This CDR3 has 15 amino acids. Deletions cut 5 bases from V and 7 bases from J, with 20 bases between.

The chain uses TRBV28 and TRBJ2-2; TRBD2 is a possible D gene (5 bases). V was shortened by 4 bases and J by 1 base, with 10 bases between the two germline ends. CDR3 length: 15 amino acids. Germline values: CDR1 MDHEN, CDR2 SYDVKM. CDR3 residues: CASSSTGRNTGELFF. The CDR3 DNA follows: TGTGCCAGCAGTTCTACGGGGAGGAACACCGGGGAGCTGTTTTTT.

The chain uses TRBV19 and TRBJ1-2; 8 bases map to TRBD1. The CDR3 is made up of 15 amino acids. J was trimmed by 6 bases and V by 6 bases; bases with no gene match: 12. Germline loops: CDR1 LNHDA, CDR2 SQIVND (reference sequence). CDR3 loop: CASRQPDRGVDGYTF. The DNA of the CDR3 is TGTGCCAGTAGGCAACCCGACAGGGGTGTGGATGGCTACACCTTC.

V usage is TRBV2 and J usage is TRBJ2-1; TRBD2 aligns across 7 bases. V was clipped by 11 bases and J by 7 bases; unmatched bases: 11. The CDR3 consists of 13 residues. CDR1 and CDR2 from the germline V gene are SNHLY and FYNNEI. The CDR3 bases are TGTGCCGGAGGACTAGGCCTAAGAAATGAGCAGTTCTTC. This gives the protein CAGGLGLRNEQFF.

The CDR3 reads CASRREGRGETQYF. The CDR3 nucleotides read TGTGCCAGCAGGAGGGAGGGACGGGGAGAGACCCAGTACTTC. The chain joins TRBV3-1 (or the pseudogene TRBV3-2) to TRBJ2-5; the match to TRBD2 covers 7 bases. V trimming: 6 bases; J trimming: 4 bases; junction bases outside the gene matches: 8. Germline-derived CDR1 and CDR2 are LGHDT and YNNKEL (reference sequence). This CDR3 has 14 amino acids.

V and J are TRBV5-5 and TRBJ2-7; no reliable D call. Germline lookup yields CDR1 SGHKS and CDR2 YYEKEE (reference sequence). The CDR3 has 14 amino acids. Trimming removed 0 bases from V and 3 bases from J, with 10 bases in between. The CDR3 spells CASSLAVQNYEQYF. The CDR3 DNA reads TGTGCCAGCAGCTTGGCGGTCCAAAACTACGAGCAGTACTTC.

V usage is TRBV5-3 and J usage is TRBJ2-1; 7 positions agree with TRBD1. TRBV5-3 is marked as an open reading frame, function uncertain. The V gene end was trimmed by 2 bases and the J gene end by 7 bases; junction bases not matched to a gene: 6. The CDR3 length is 14 residues. CDR3 nucleotide sequence: TGTGCCAGAAGCTTAGGGGGCGCGGTTAATGAGCAGTTCTTC. Protein product: CARSLGGAVNEQFF.

This sequence joins TRBV5-1 and TRBJ2-1, with 8 bases fitting TRBD2. J was trimmed by 7 bases and V by 3 bases; bases with no gene match: 6. CDR1 and CDR2 (germline): SGHRS, YFSETQ. This CDR3 spans 14 amino acids. The CDR3 nucleotides read TGCGCCAGCAGCTCTACTAGCGGTTCTAATGAGCAGTTCTTC. Translation: CASSSTSGSNEQFF. Full variable domain (rest looked up from reference TRBV5-1 and TRBJ2-1): KAGVTQTPRYLIKTRGQQVTLSCSPISGHRSVSWYQQTPGQGLQFLFEYFSETQRNKGNFPGRFSGRQFSNSRSEMNVSTLELGDSALYLCASSSTSGSNEQFFGPGTRLTVL.

This rearrangement joins TRBV3-1 (or the pseudogene TRBV3-2) to TRBJ2-5, with TRBD2 matching 7 bases. Germline lookup yields CDR1 LGHDT and CDR2 YNNKEL (reference sequence). There are 16 residues in the CDR3. The J segment lost 5 bases and the V segment lost 0 bases, leaving 9 bases of the junction unmatched. The CDR3 DNA follows: TGTGCCAGCAGCCAAGAGGGGGGAGGGCCTCTCGAGACCCAGTACTTC. It is translated as CASSQEGGGPLETQYF.

The chain carries TRBV11-2 and TRBJ2-1; no reliable D call. CDR1 is SGHAT, CDR2 FQNNGV, per germline. This CDR3 region has 11 residues. Trimming left V 7 bases short and J 3 bases short, with 4 bases between. The CDR3: CASTLYNEQFF. The CDR3 DNA sequence: TGTGCCAGCACCCTCTACAATGAGCAGTTCTTC.

The chain links TRBV5-1 to TRBJ2-5; perhaps TRBD1 as D (6 bases). V was shortened by 4 bases and J by 9 bases, with 10 bases between the two germline ends. CDR3 length: 11 amino acids. The germline CDR1 and CDR2 sequences are SGHRS and YFSETQ. The CDR3 loop is CASSGGHSQYF. DNA of the CDR3: TGCGCCAGCAGCGGGGGACATTCCCAGTACTTC.

The chain joins TRBV6-1 to TRBJ2-1, with D possibly matching TRBD2 (6 bases). This CDR3 contains 17 residues. The germline V gene has CDR1 MNHNS and CDR2 SASEGT. V dropped 6 bases and J dropped 6 bases, with 24 bases sitting between them. The CDR3 here is CASSEPLTGASGNEQFF. The CDR3, as DNA: TGTGCCAGCAGCGAACCTCTGACGGGAGCATCGGGCAATGAGCAGTTCTTC.

The rearrangement links TRBV18 to TRBJ2-1; tentative D call: TRBD1 (6 bases). V was shortened by 6 bases and J by 3 bases, with 18 bases between the two germline ends. The CDR3 covers 16 residues. CDR1 is KGHSH and CDR2 is LQKENI in the germline V gene. CDR3 sequence (DNA): TGTGCCAGCTCGCCAATGGACAGAGGAGTCTACAATGAGCAGTTCTTC. This translates into CASSPMDRGVYNEQFF.

The gene calls are TRBV6-5 and TRBJ2-2; D not resolved. V was pared by 6 bases and J by 4 bases, with 6 bases between. Looked up from germline, CDR1 is MNHEY and CDR2 is SVGAGI. The CDR3 length is 12 residues. This CDR3 reads CASSKSTGELFF. Written as DNA, the CDR3 is TGTGCCAGCAGCAAGAGCACCGGGGAGCTGTTTTTT.

The chain is built from TRBV6-1 and TRBJ2-7; TRBD2 agrees at 7 bases. CDR1 and CDR2 from the germline V gene are MNHNS and SASEGT. The length of the CDR3 is 16 residues. The V gene end was trimmed by 4 bases and the J gene end by 0 bases; junction bases not matched to a gene: 9. The CDR3 DNA reads as TGTGCCAGCAGTGGTAACGTAGCGGGTAGCTCCTACGAGCAGTACTTC. Translating it yields CASSGNVAGSSYEQYF.

The rearrangement uses TRBV12-3 or TRBV12-4 and TRBJ1-5, with 8 bases matching TRBD1. The trim removed 3 bases at V and 7 bases at J, leaving 2 bases unmatched. CDR3 length: 13 residues. The CDR3 region has the DNA TGTGCCAGCAGTTTGACAGGGGAGCAGCCCCAGCATTTT. It specifies CASSLTGEQPQHF.